The T cell receptor (beta chain) described here comes from a study of spatial heterogeneity in lung cancer. Study conclusions and caveats: Counts of ubiquitous and regional expanded TCRs tracked ubiquitous and regional nonsynonymous mutations, respectively. One measure, the expanded intratumoral alpha and beta TCR count, tracked tumor mutation counts.

Every TCR cDNA molecule carried a tag that served as a unique molecular identifier. Each CDR3 protein gets one entry after TCRdb re-called the 5' RACE reads with MiXCR. Of around 2,900 distinct CDR3 sequences listed, about 52% were seen once; the top ten hold 20% to 25%. Germline V gene lookup returns CDR1 SQVTM and CDR2 ANQGSEA. This CDR3 spans 13 amino acids. Regarding this clonotype: Antigen unknown. Compared with germline, one end of the junction differs, possibly owing to a read error.

Time point meaning: sample taken at primary tumor resection. Tumor, nontumor lung or frozen PBMC supplied whole RNA, sequenced without sorting. The sequence was collected from a male donor with early-stage non-small cell lung cancer. Sequenced material: lung tumor tissue, taken at surgery. The V call is TRBV29-1, the J call TRBJ2-7, with D possibly TRBD1 on 5 matching bases. For the CDR3, the DNA is TGCAGCGTTCGCGGCCTTAACAGGTACGAGCAGCACTTC. The encoded protein is CSVRGLNRYEQHF.